This T cell receptor beta chain was captured by sequencing in a study of molecular identifiers for immune sequencing clone quantification. CDR3 size: 15 residues. Trimming shortened V by 6 bases and J by 3 bases, and 21 bases separated the two germline ends. Germline CDR1 DFQATT, CDR2 SNEGSKA (reference sequence). Study conclusions and caveats: Clones above 20 RNA copies contained over 97% of effector molecules but under 1% of naive ones. Barcode collisions between identical TCR molecules could shrink estimates of highly expanded clone sizes.

TCRdb reprocessed the PCR reads with MiXCR, giving one entry per CDR3 protein. This sample yields hundreds of thousands of distinct CDR3 sequences, of which 25% are seen a single time; 0.78% belongs to the top ten. This clonotype was seen at least ten times. The antigen is undetermined. Naive CD8 library inputs spanned 20,000 to 1,000,000 sorted cells and 10%, 30% or 50% RNA. Naive CD8 T cell sorting was performed on the CD8+CD4-CCR7+CD45RA+ phenotype. Sequenced material: naive CD8+ T cells from blood, with Jurkat cell RNA spiked in. Subset specified: FACS-sorted CD8+CD4-CCR7+CD45RA+ naive T cells. The gene calls are TRBV20-1 and TRBJ2-7; possible D gene TRBD2, 6 bases. The source of this sequence is a human donor in good health. Some libraries in this study had Jurkat cell RNA spiked in. Here the CDR3 reads CSATVSRDSIYEQYF. CDR3 coding DNA: TGCAGTGCCACAGTCAGCCGGGACTCGATCTACGAGCAGTACTTC.